This T cell receptor beta chain was sequenced in a study of T cell responses to AZD1222 COVID-19 vaccine. General study points: A reported finding is that nearly half of spike-specific TCRs target unmutated variant regions. There were repertoire samples only from the period after the peak T cell response. CD4 TCRs associated with vaccination spanned spike, dominating at 160-218 and 743-854. The donor group comprised mostly white British people and more females; the analysis possibly underestimated clonal diversity.

Repertoires were generated with immunoSEQ multiplex PCR, while TCRdb's copy carries only in-frame clones and drops some. The table includes about 160,000 clones, under 95% detected once. CDR1 SNHLY and CDR2 FYNNEI come from the germline V gene. Trimming took 4 bases from V and 3 from J, leaving 9 bases between them. The CDR3 runs 13 residues. In regard to this clone: Its antigen is still unknown.

The chain couples TRBV2 to TRBJ1-1; tentatively, D is TRBD1 (5 bases). This TCR was recovered from an adult who received the AZD1222 COVID-19 vaccine. Sample: peripheral blood, taken 28 days after the second AZD1222 dose. CDR3 amino acids: CASSAWGDTEAFF. The CDR3 coding sequence is TGTGCCAGCAGTGCATGGGGGGACACTGAAGCTTTCTTT. Full variable domain (outside the CDR3, taken from reference TRBV2 and TRBJ1-1): EPEVTQTPSHQVTQMGQEVILRCVPISNHLYFYWYRQILGQKVEFLVSFYNNEISEKSEIFDDQFSVERPDGSNFTLKIRSTKLEDSAMYFCASSAWGDTEAFFGQGTRLTVV.